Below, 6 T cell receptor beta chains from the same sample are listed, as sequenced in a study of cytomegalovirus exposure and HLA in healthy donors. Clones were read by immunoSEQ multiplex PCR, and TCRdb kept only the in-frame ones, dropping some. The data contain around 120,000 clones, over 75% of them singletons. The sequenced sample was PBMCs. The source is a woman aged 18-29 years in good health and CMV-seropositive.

The CDR3 protein is CASSRDTNNSPLHF. The DNA of the CDR3 is TGTGCCAGCAGCCGGGACACCAATAATTCACCCCTCCACTTT. The V gene is TRBV2, the J gene TRBJ1-6; tentative D call: TRBD1 (6 bases). The germline CDR1 and CDR2 sequences are SNHLY and FYNNEI. Trimming stripped 6 bases from V and 5 bases from J, with 11 bases between. The CDR3 runs to 14 residues.

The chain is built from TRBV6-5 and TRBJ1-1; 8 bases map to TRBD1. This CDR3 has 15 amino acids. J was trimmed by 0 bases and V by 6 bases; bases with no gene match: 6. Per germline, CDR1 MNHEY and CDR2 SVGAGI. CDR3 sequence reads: CASRPDRGMNTEAFF. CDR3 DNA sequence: TGTGCCAGCAGACCCGACAGGGGCATGAACACTGAAGCTTTCTTT.

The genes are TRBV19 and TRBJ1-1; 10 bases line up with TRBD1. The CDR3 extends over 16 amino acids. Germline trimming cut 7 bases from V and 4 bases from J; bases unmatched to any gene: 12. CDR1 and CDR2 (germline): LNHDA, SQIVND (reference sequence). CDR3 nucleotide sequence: TGTGCCAGTAAGCCGGGACAGGGGAGGTGGGGCACTGAAGCTTTCTTT. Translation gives CASKPGQGRWGTEAFF.

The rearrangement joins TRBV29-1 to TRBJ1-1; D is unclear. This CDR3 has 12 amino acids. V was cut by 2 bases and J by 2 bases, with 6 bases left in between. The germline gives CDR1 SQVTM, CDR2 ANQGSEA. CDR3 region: CSVENRNTEAFF. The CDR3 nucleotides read TGCAGCGTTGAAAATAGAAACACTGAAGCTTTCTTT.

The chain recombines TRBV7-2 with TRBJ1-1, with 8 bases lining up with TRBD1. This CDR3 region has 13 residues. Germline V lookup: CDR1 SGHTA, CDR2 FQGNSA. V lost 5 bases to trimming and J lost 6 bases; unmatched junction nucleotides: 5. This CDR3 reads CASSRQGKSEAFF. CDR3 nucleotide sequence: TGTGCCAGCAGCCGACAGGGGAAATCTGAAGCTTTCTTT.

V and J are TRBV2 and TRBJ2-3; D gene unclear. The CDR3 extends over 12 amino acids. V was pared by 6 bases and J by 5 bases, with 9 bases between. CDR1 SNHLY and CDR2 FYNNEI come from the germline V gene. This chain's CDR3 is CASRVVGDTQYF. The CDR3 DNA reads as TGTGCCAGCAGGGTGGTCGGAGATACGCAGTATTTT.